This T cell receptor (beta chain) stems from a study of CD8+ T cells in alopecia areata. As concerns this clone: Other DNA variants within this sample encode the same CDR3.

J gave up 6 bases and V 0 bases, and 7 bases lay outside the gene matches. CDR1 and CDR2 (germline): LNHNV, YYDKDF (reference sequence). The CDR3 extends over 16 amino acids. RNA was isolated and reverse transcribed to cDNA, the sequencing template. Produced via immunoSEQ multiplex PCR; TCRdb's table is partial and in-frame only. The sample consists of under 250,000 clones, about 53% of them appearing once. This specimen was CD4+ T cells sorted from blood, taken at week 0. The chain joins TRBV15 to TRBJ2-3, with TRBD1 matching 9 bases. The origin of this receptor is a human donor with alopecia areata. The DNA for the CDR3 is TGTGCCACCAGCAGAGATCGGGGACAGGGTAGGGATACGCAGTATTTT. Its translation is CATSRDRGQGRDTQYF.